Ten or more counts support the clone carrying this T cell receptor (beta chain). The antigen is unknown. An equimolar mix of two oligonucleotides served as the beta constant-region primer for TRBC1 and TRBC2. The ligated cDNA underwent four PCR rounds using SP2 and nested alpha and beta constant-region primers. TCRdb itself ran the UMI-ligation and nested PCR reads through MiXCR, one entry per CDR3 protein. This sample has under 150,000 distinct CDR3 sequences, with about a fifth found just once. The entry originates in a study of naive and memory T cell subsets. Study results and caveats: A few larger clonotypes appeared in naive repertoires, especially CD8, possibly memory cells re-expressing CD45RA. Findings for naive and memory subsets could not be checked against ground truth.

The germline gives CDR1 SGHAT, CDR2 FQNNGV. This CDR3 is built from 15 residues. V gave up 3 bases and J gave up 1 base, with 11 bases separating them. CD8 T cells were positively selected from what remained after CD4 positive selection. Four subsets defined by CD45RA and CD27 were sorted after CD3, CD4, CD8 and live/dead staining. This chain joins TRBV11-2 and TRBJ2-3, with D possibly being TRBD1 (5 bases). The TCR comes from a human donor in good health. The source material was naive CD8+ T cells from blood. The CDR3 region is CASSLVEGGTDTQYF. The CDR3 nucleotides read TGTGCCAGCAGCTTGGTTGAAGGGGGCACAGATACGCAGTATTTT.